One and the same sample provided the 30 T cell receptor beta chains below, sequenced in a study of cytomegalovirus exposure and HLA in healthy donors. Using immunoSEQ multiplex PCR, the repertoire was profiled, and TCRdb retains in-frame clones only, with some absent. The sample shows over 250,000 clones, 75% to 90% of them seen only once. The sequenced sample consisted of PBMCs. These receptor sequences come from a woman in her twenties or thirties in good health and CMV-seropositive.

This chain joins TRBV18 and TRBJ1-2; possible D gene TRBD1, 6 bases. With 3 bases removed from V and 3 bases from J, the gap between germline ends came to 14 bases. The CDR3 runs 15 residues. From germline, CDR1 is KGHSH and CDR2 LQKENI. The CDR3 region has the DNA TGTGCCAGCTCACCCGGGCAGGGGAAGGACTATGGCTACACCTTC. Residues: CASSPGQGKDYGYTF.

The gene calls are TRBV5-1 and TRBJ2-5; 8 nucleotides align to TRBD2. V was clipped by 4 bases and J by 2 bases; unmatched bases: 7. The CDR3 is 15 residues long. CDR1 SGHRS and CDR2 YFSETQ come from the germline V gene. CDR3 sequence: CASSIAGIGQETQYF. For the CDR3, the DNA is TGCGCCAGCAGCATAGCGGGGATTGGGCAAGAGACCCAGTACTTC.

This sequence joins TRBV7-9 and TRBJ2-2; the D is unclear. Trimming shortened V by 4 bases and J by 2 bases, and 11 bases separated the two germline ends. CDR3 length: 15 residues. Per germline, CDR1 SEHNR and CDR2 FQNEAQ (reference sequence). The CDR3 sequence is CASSSQTTNTGELFF. The CDR3 DNA is TGTGCCAGCAGCTCGCAGACGACCAACACCGGGGAGCTGTTTTTT.

The chain couples TRBV19 to TRBJ1-1; no clear D gene. Germline values: CDR1 LNHDA, CDR2 SQIVND (reference sequence). The V gene lost 6 bases and the J gene lost 8 bases, with 19 bases spanning the gap. This CDR3 region has 14 residues. CDR3 DNA sequence: TGTGCCAGTAGCATCCGGCCGGGCCGGGCCGAAGCTTTCTTT. Protein product: CASSIRPGRAEAFF. The variable domain in full, completed from reference TRBV19 and TRBJ1-1, reads DGGITQSPKYLFRKEGQNVTLSCEQNLNHDAMYWYRQDPGQGLRLIYYSQIVNDFQKGDIAEGYSVSREKKESFPLTVTSAQKNPTAFYLCASSIRPGRAEAFFGQGTRLTVV.

The gene calls are TRBV5-4 and TRBJ2-2; D might be TRBD2 (6 bases). V was trimmed by 1 base and J by 7 bases, leaving 20 bases between them. Germline CDR1 and CDR2: SGHNT and YYREEE (reference sequence). The CDR3 contains 17 residues. The chain's CDR3 is CASSLSLAASESGELFF. For the CDR3, the DNA is TGTGCCAGCAGCTTGTCCCTTGCAGCTAGCGAGAGCGGGGAGCTGTTTTTT.

In the case of this clone: The junction shows a germline mismatch at one end, possibly a read error. This chain joins TRBV18 and TRBJ2-3; tentatively, D is TRBD2 (6 bases). This CDR3 is 14 amino acids long. Germline CDR1 KGHSH, CDR2 LQKENI. The CDR3 here is CATSHAGSTDTQYF. The CDR3 nucleotides are TGTGCCACCTCACATGCGGGGTCCACAGATACGCAGTATTTT.

The chain is built from TRBV28 and TRBJ1-2; D may be TRBD1 (6 bases). Germline-derived CDR1 and CDR2 are MDHEN and SYDVKM. The CDR3 loop spans 15 amino acids. V was pared by 8 bases and J by 5 bases, with 21 bases between. Here the CDR3 reads CASLGNRDGPYGYTF. In DNA, the CDR3 is TGTGCCAGCCTGGGTAACAGGGACGGTCCTTATGGCTACACCTTC.

V gene TRBV5-1 combines with J gene TRBJ2-7; the D gene is possibly TRBD1 (7 bases). Germline V gene sequence: CDR1 SGHRS, CDR2 YFSETQ. Trimming removed 6 bases from V and 3 bases from J, with 13 bases in between. The CDR3 contains 13 residues. CDR3 loop: CASTRQGLYEQYF. The CDR3 coding sequence is TGCGCCAGCACGAGACAGGGACTCTACGAGCAGTACTTC.

This clone is a singleton in its sample. This sequence joins TRBV6-6 and TRBJ2-7; TRBD2 matches 8 bases. The CDR3 extends over 14 amino acids. V was pared by 5 bases and J by 0 bases, with 3 bases of the junction left unmatched. Germline V CDR1 and CDR2: MNHNY, SVGAGI (reference sequence). In DNA, the CDR3 is TGTGCCAGCAGTGTTGCGGGAGGCTCCTACGAGCAGTACTTC. Translating it yields CASSVAGGSYEQYF.

This clone came up once. V gene TRBV6-5 combines with J gene TRBJ1-4; D perhaps matches TRBD1 (6 bases). In germline, CDR1 is MNHEY, CDR2 SVGAGI. With 5 bases removed from V and 6 bases from J, the gap between germline ends came to 10 bases. This CDR3 has 13 residues. Here the CDR3 reads CASSRTEYEKLFF. CDR3 DNA sequence: TGTGCCAGCAGTAGGACAGAATATGAAAAACTGTTTTTT.

This chain links TRBV14 with TRBJ1-5; weak D call: TRBD1 (5 bases). Germline V lookup: CDR1 SGHDN, CDR2 FVKESK. V was clipped by 2 bases and J by 4 bases, with 6 bases between them. The CDR3 sequence is 13 residues long. CDR3 sequence reads: CASSQQGNQPQHF. The CDR3 DNA is TGTGCCAGCAGCCAACAGGGAAATCAGCCCCAGCATTTT.

The chain uses TRBV6-6 and TRBJ2-4; 8 bases are a match to TRBD2. The CDR3 is 14 residues long. In germline, CDR1 is MNHNY, CDR2 SVGAGI (reference sequence). V shed 6 bases, J shed 7 bases, and the junction held 8 bases outside the gene matches. The DNA for the CDR3 is TGTGCCAGCAGAATACGGGAGGGGGGGAACATTCAGTACTTC. Translation: CASRIREGGNIQYF.

This sequence joins TRBV7-3 and TRBJ2-3, with 8 bases fitting TRBD2. J gave up 10 bases and V 4 bases, and 16 bases lay outside the gene matches. The germline gives CDR1 SGHTA, CDR2 FQGTGA. CDR3 length: 16 residues. The DNA of the CDR3 is TGTGCCAGCAGCTCCTTCGATGGACTAGCCACCTTGGCGCAGTATTTT. This gives the protein CASSSFDGLATLAQYF.

V usage is TRBV6-1 and J usage is TRBJ2-3; the D is unclear. Germline V gives CDR1 MNHNS, CDR2 SASEGT. The CDR3 has 15 amino acids. Trimming pared 5 bases from V and 1 base from J, leaving 13 bases between. DNA for the CDR3: TGTGCCAGCAGTCGCCTTTCTTGGGGCACAGATACGCAGTATTTT. It is translated as CASSRLSWGTDTQYF.

The V call is TRBV19, the J call TRBJ1-5; D is possibly TRBD1 (6 bases). The germline V gene has CDR1 LNHDA and CDR2 SQIVND (reference sequence). This CDR3 region has 15 residues. The V gene lost 8 bases and the J gene lost 2 bases, with 16 bases spanning the gap. CDR3 residues: CASVFSDRGNQPQHF. The CDR3 coding sequence is TGTGCCAGTGTATTCTCGGACAGAGGCAATCAGCCCCAGCATTTT.

This clone showed up just once. The chain couples TRBV27 to TRBJ2-7; no firm D call. This CDR3 is 13 amino acids long. The V end lost 3 bases, the J end lost 4 bases, and 10 bases lay between the germline ends. CDR1 is MNHEY and CDR2 is SMNVEV in the germline V gene (reference sequence). The DNA of the CDR3 is TGTGCCAGCAGTTTCTCGGGTTTATACGAGCAGTACTTC. Its protein product is CASSFSGLYEQYF.

The V call is TRBV4-1, the J call TRBJ1-5, with TRBD1 matching over 8 bases. J lost 4 bases, V lost 0 bases, and 11 bases had no gene match. The CDR3 is made up of 18 amino acids. Germline V gene lookup returns CDR1 MGHRA and CDR2 YSYEKL. CDR3 amino acids: CASSQDAGGSLRNQPQHF. CDR3 sequence (DNA): TGCGCCAGCAGCCAAGACGCAGGGGGCTCTTTACGGAATCAGCCCCAGCATTTT.

This chain links TRBV12-5 with TRBJ2-2; D is ambiguous. Germline V lookup: CDR1 LGHNT, CDR2 FRNRAP. The V end was cut by 2 bases, the J end by 6 bases, with 4 bases between. This CDR3 contains 12 residues. The CDR3 DNA is TGTGCTAGTGGTTTGCATCCCGGGGAGCTGTTTTTT. Its protein product is CASGLHPGELFF.

The chain is built from TRBV25-1 and TRBJ1-1, with a tentative D call TRBD1 (6 bases). This CDR3 has 12 residues. V shed 4 bases and J shed 11 bases, with 14 bases lying between them. Germline V gives CDR1 MGHDK, CDR2 SYGVNS. The CDR3 sequence is CASSAGGVQAFF. Written as DNA, the CDR3 is TGTGCCAGCAGTGCCGGGGGCGTTCAGGCTTTCTTT.

On this clone itself: This sample also contains other DNA sequences that code for the same CDR3. This rearrangement joins TRBV7-3 to TRBJ2-5; possibly TRBD1 or TRBD2 for D (5 bases each). This CDR3 has 13 amino acids. CDR1 and CDR2 from the germline V gene are SGHTA and FQGTGA. Trimming took off 1 base at V and 4 bases at J, with 7 bases between the two ends. CDR3 region: CASSLNGAETQYF. In nucleotides, the CDR3 is TGTGCCAGCAGCTTAAACGGGGCAGAGACCCAGTACTTC.

The CDR3 loop is CASSPTGDPRPNQPQHF. The CDR3 coding sequence is TGCGCCAGCAGCCCTACAGGGGACCCCCGTCCCAATCAGCCCCAGCATTTT. This sequence joins TRBV4-1 and TRBJ1-5, with 7 bases fitting TRBD1. V gave up 4 bases and J gave up 3 bases; unmatched junction bases: 12. The germline CDR1 and CDR2 sequences are MGHRA and YSYEKL. The CDR3 loop spans 17 amino acids.

The chain carries TRBV13 and TRBJ2-7, with TRBD1 matching over 10 bases. The CDR3 loop spans 13 amino acids. Germline values: CDR1 PRHDT, CDR2 FYEKMQ (reference sequence). J was trimmed by 7 bases and V by 5 bases; bases with no gene match: 5. The CDR3 spells CASSPGQGGEQYF. The CDR3 coding sequence is TGTGCCAGCAGCCCAGGACAGGGGGGGGAGCAGTACTTC.

The chain is built from TRBV5-1 and TRBJ2-7, with 7 bases aligning to TRBD2. CDR3 length: 16 residues. CDR1 and CDR2 (germline): SGHRS, YFSETQ. After removal of 2 bases from V and 5 bases from J, the junction contained 13 bases not matched to a gene. The CDR3 sequence is CASSFRSGAPGDEQYF. The CDR3 DNA reads as TGCGCCAGCAGCTTTCGGAGCGGGGCCCCGGGGGACGAGCAGTACTTC.

This clone came up once. V gene TRBV15 combines with J gene TRBJ1-1; D unclear. The germline V and J ends were trimmed by 3 bases and 6 bases, with 11 bases remaining between them. Germline CDR1 reads LNHNV; CDR2 reads YYDKDF (reference sequence). CDR3 length: 13 amino acids. CDR3 nucleotide sequence: TGTGCCACCAGCAGCGTGGGTCCCGCTGAAGCTTTCTTT. It encodes CATSSVGPAEAFF.

The genes are TRBV11-2 and TRBJ1-5, with a tentative D call TRBD1 (5 bases). With 3 bases removed from V and 0 bases from J, the gap between germline ends came to 12 bases. CDR1 SGHAT and CDR2 FQNNGV come from the germline V gene. The CDR3 has 16 amino acids. The chain's CDR3 is CASSLITGYSNQPQHF. DNA for the CDR3: TGTGCCAGCAGCTTGATAACAGGTTATAGCAATCAGCCCCAGCATTTT. Supplemented by reference TRBV11-2 and TRBJ1-5, the full variable domain reads EAGVAQSPRYKIIEKRQSVAFWCNPISGHATLYWYQQILGQGPKLLIQFQNNGVVDDSQLPKDRFSAERLKGVDSTLKIQPAKLEDSAVYLCASSLITGYSNQPQHFGDGTRLSIL.

In this sample, this clone turned up once. The rearrangement links TRBV5-1 to TRBJ2-7; no firm D call. The germline V gene has CDR1 SGHRS and CDR2 YFSETQ. Between the trimmed V and J ends, which lost 2 bases and 0 bases, there was a span of 18 bases. CDR3 length: 17 amino acids. CDR3 in DNA: TGCGCCAGCAGCTTTTCCCAAATTCAAGGTTTCTCCTACGAGCAGTACTTC. Translated, it gives CASSFSQIQGFSYEQYF.

The rearrangement links TRBV7-2 to TRBJ2-1, with TRBD2 matching 7 bases. V dropped 5 bases and J dropped 13; count of bases not matched to a gene: 11. The CDR3 runs 13 residues. CDR1 is SGHTA, CDR2 FQGNSA, per germline. Here the CDR3 reads CASSLGPGGRQFF. CDR3 nucleotide sequence: TGTGCCAGCAGCCTGGGACCTGGCGGGAGACAGTTCTTC.

The V call is TRBV4-3, the J call TRBJ2-4; D is perhaps TRBD2 (6 bases). The length of the CDR3 is 18 residues. Per the germline V gene, CDR1 is LGHNA and CDR2 is YSLEER. V was clipped by 0 bases and J by 0 bases, with 15 bases between them. In DNA, the CDR3 is TGCGCCAGCAGCCAAGAGGGGGGACTGATCAGAGCCAAAAACATTCAGTACTTC. Protein product: CASSQEGGLIRAKNIQYF.

This chain links TRBV7-9 with TRBJ2-7; D is unclear. Germline assignment: CDR1 SEHNR and CDR2 FQNEAQ (reference sequence). This CDR3 has 14 residues. The V end was cut by 2 bases, the J end by 2 bases, with 10 bases between. The CDR3 sequence: CASSLYADTYEQYF. The CDR3 coding sequence is TGTGCCAGCAGCTTATACGCCGATACCTACGAGCAGTACTTC.

V is TRBV7-8 and J is TRBJ2-7; 10 nucleotides line up with TRBD2. The CDR3 spans 14 residues. The junction had 4 bases not matched to a gene; V was cut back by 5 bases and J by 3 bases. The germline CDR1 and CDR2 sequences are SGHVS and FQNEAQ. CDR3 coding DNA: TGTGCCAGCAGCCAGGGACTAGCGAGCTACGAGCAGTACTTC. It is translated as CASSQGLASYEQYF. Using reference TRBV7-8 and TRBJ2-7 for the parts outside the CDR3, the full variable domain is GAGVSQSPRYKVAKRGQDVALRCDPISGHVSLFWYQQALGQGPEFLTYFQNEAQLDKSGLPSDRFFAERPEGSVSTLKIQRTQQEDSAVYLCASSQGLASYEQYFGPGTRLTVT.